This TCR beta chain was sequenced for a study of molecular identifiers for immune sequencing clone quantification. CD8+CD4-CCR7+CD45RA+ sorting gave the naive CD8 T cells. Germline assignment: CDR1 MGHRA and CDR2 YSYEKL. The V end was cut by 1 base, the J end by 5 bases, with 15 bases between. The CDR3 covers 16 residues. Concerning this clonotype: No antigen is known for it.

The authors built bulk TCR libraries by previously described methods with listed TCR primers. TCRdb passed the PCR reads through MiXCR, listing each CDR3 protein once. Of approximately 500,000 distinct CDR3 sequences listed, approximately 25% are singletons. Study-wide results and caveats: Underestimated sizes of highly expanded clones could result from identical TCR molecules that share a barcode. One cell's worth of spiked Jurkat TCR RNA was reportedly detectable among 970,000 or so naive cells.

This clonotype was sampled from a human donor in good health. Some libraries in this study had Jurkat cell RNA spiked in. Sequenced material: naive CD8+ T cells from blood, with Jurkat cell RNA spiked in. Indicated subset: FACS-sorted CD8+CD4-CCR7+CD45RA+ naive T cells. V gene TRBV4-1 combines with J gene TRBJ1-5, with unresolved D. CDR3 sequence reads: CASSQVGGGVDQPQHF. The DNA for the CDR3 is TGCGCCAGCAGCCAAGTAGGAGGTGGGGTCGATCAGCCCCAGCATTTT.